Sequencing of this T cell receptor (beta chain) was carried out in a study of cytomegalovirus exposure and HLA in healthy donors. Overall study: Ancestry clustering placed around 80% of 350 to 500 genotyped donors in the Caucasian-associated cluster.

V shed 5 bases and J 5 bases; nucleotides not matched to a gene: 13. Per germline, CDR1 SGHNT and CDR2 YENEEA. This CDR3 spans 17 amino acids. PCR involved 60 Vbeta and 13 Jbeta primers. Using immunoSEQ multiplex PCR, the repertoire was profiled, and TCRdb retains in-frame clones only, with some absent. The sample has 150,000 to 200,000 clones; roughly 80% are singletons. This clone was picked up one time. Its specificity is not known. Whole-study findings and limits: Prior analysis indicated that the majority of TCR beta V segments exhibited productivity approximately 87% or approximately 30% of the time.

The material sequenced was PBMCs. The TCR originated in a woman in her 30s in good health and CMV-seronegative. V usage is TRBV11-3 and J usage is TRBJ2-3; 10 nucleotides match TRBD2. CDR3 DNA sequence: TGTGCCAGCAGCCTGTCAGCGGGGGGGCCCACAGGAGATACGCAGTATTTT. It codes for CASSLSAGGPTGDTQYF.